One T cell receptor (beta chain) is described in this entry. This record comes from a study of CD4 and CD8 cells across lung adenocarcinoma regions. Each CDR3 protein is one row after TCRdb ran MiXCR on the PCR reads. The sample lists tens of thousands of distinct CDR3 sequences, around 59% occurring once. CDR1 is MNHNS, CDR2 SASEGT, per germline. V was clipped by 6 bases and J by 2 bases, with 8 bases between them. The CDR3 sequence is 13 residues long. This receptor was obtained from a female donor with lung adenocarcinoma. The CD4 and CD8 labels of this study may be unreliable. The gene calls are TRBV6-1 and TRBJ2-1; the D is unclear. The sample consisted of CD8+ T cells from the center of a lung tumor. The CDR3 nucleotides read TGTGCCAGCAGCGTTCAGGCCTACAATGAGCAGTTCTTC. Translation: CASSVQAYNEQFF.